Each of the 18 T cell receptor beta chains below was sequenced from the same sample in a study of blood T cell repertoires in COVID-19. Assay: immunoSEQ multiplex PCR; the TCRdb copy retains only in-frame clones and omits some. Among 40,000 to 60,000 clones listed, roughly 85% were seen once. Sequencing was carried out using peripheral blood. These receptors all come from a man aged 65 to 79 with acute or convalescent COVID-19.

The J gene is TRBJ2-1, the V gene TRBV5-1; 7 nucleotides align to TRBD1. Germline V gives CDR1 SGHRS, CDR2 YFSETQ. Trimming cost V 4 bases and J 7 bases; bases outside gene matches: 5. CDR3 length equals 13 residues. The CDR3 DNA reads TGCGCCAGCAGCCTCGGACAGGCAAATGAGCAGTTCTTC. Translation gives CASSLGQANEQFF.

This clone was counted between two and nine times. The rearrangement uses TRBV10-1 and TRBJ2-2, with D hard to call. CDR1 WNHNN and CDR2 SYGVQD come from the germline V gene (reference sequence). This CDR3 spans 14 amino acids. V was trimmed by 0 bases and J by 1 base, leaving 3 bases between them. CDR3 amino acids: CASSESLNTGELFF. The DNA of the CDR3 is TGCGCCAGCAGTGAGTCCCTGAACACCGGGGAGCTGTTTTTT.

The chain uses TRBV27 and TRBJ1-5, with D possibly matching TRBD1 (6 bases). The CDR3 spans 15 residues. Germline V gene data show CDR1 as MNHEY and CDR2 as SMNVEV (reference sequence). Between the trimmed V and J ends, which lost 3 bases and 2 bases, there was a span of 11 bases. Written as DNA, the CDR3 is TGTGCCAGCAGTTTGGCAGGGGCTGGCAATCAGCCCCAGCATTTT. This sequence encodes CASSLAGAGNQPQHF.

This chain connects TRBV19 to TRBJ1-1; D is unclear. Germline lookup yields CDR1 LNHDA and CDR2 SQIVND (reference sequence). Trimming stripped 3 bases from V and 9 bases from J, with 17 bases between. The CDR3 length is 14 residues. CDR3: CASSIPRLDGKAFF. The CDR3 DNA sequence: TGTGCCAGTAGTATCCCACGGCTAGATGGAAAAGCTTTCTTT.

This clone was counted a single time. The chain couples TRBV9 to TRBJ1-1; the D is unclear. Trimming pared 1 base from V and 8 bases from J, leaving 12 bases between. This CDR3 region has 13 residues. Per germline, CDR1 SGDLS and CDR2 YYNGEE. CDR3 in amino acids: CASSVIEGGEAFF. The CDR3 nucleotides are TGTGCCAGCAGCGTAATAGAGGGCGGAGAAGCTTTCTTT.

The count of this clone is one. The chain has TRBV3-1 (or the pseudogene TRBV3-2) and TRBJ1-1, with D perhaps matching TRBD1 (5 bases). The CDR3 extends over 16 amino acids. Germline lookup yields CDR1 LGHDT and CDR2 YNNKEL (reference sequence). The ends were cut back, 1 base at V and 0 bases at J, with 12 bases in the middle. DNA of the CDR3: TGTGCCAGCAGCCAAGCTCTCGCAGGGATGAACACTGAAGCTTTCTTT. This translates into CASSQALAGMNTEAFF.

CDR3 coding DNA: TGTGCCAGCAGCTCAATAGACAGAACCGGGGAGCTGTTTTTT. As protein: CASSSIDRTGELFF. The chain employs TRBV11-1 and TRBJ2-2, with D maybe TRBD1 (5 bases). CDR3 length equals 14 residues. Germline V lookup: CDR1 SGHAT, CDR2 FQDESV (reference sequence). V was trimmed by 4 bases and J by 5 bases, leaving 11 bases between them.

Written as DNA, the CDR3 is TGTGCCAGCAGTAAGGACACTCTGTGGAAAAACATTCAGTACTTC. Translating gives CASSKDTLWKNIQYF. This rearrangement joins TRBV6-5 to TRBJ2-4, with D possibly matching TRBD1 (5 bases). Trimming left V 5 bases short and J 4 bases short, with 15 bases between. The CDR3 has 15 residues. Germline assignment: CDR1 MNHEY and CDR2 SVGAGI.

This chain uses TRBV28 with TRBJ1-2; tentatively, D is TRBD1 (6 bases). CDR3 length equals 13 residues. V was shortened by 6 bases and J by 8 bases, with 16 bases between the two germline ends. Germline V gene sequence: CDR1 MDHEN, CDR2 SYDVKM. As DNA, the CDR3 is TGTGCCAGCAGGGAATCCCCAGGGGTGGGCTACACCTTC. This gives the protein CASRESPGVGYTF.

The V and J genes are TRBV7-3 and TRBJ2-2, with a possible D match to TRBD1 (5 bases). CDR1 is SGHTA, CDR2 FQGTGA, per germline. Trimming removed 4 bases from V and 0 bases from J, with 9 bases in between. The CDR3 contains 15 residues. CDR3 protein: CASSWQGANTGELFF. DNA of the CDR3: TGTGCCAGCAGCTGGCAGGGTGCGAACACCGGGGAGCTGTTTTTT. The full variable domain, completed using reference TRBV7-3 and TRBJ2-2, is GAGVSQTPSNKVTEKGKYVELRCDPISGHTALYWYRQSLGQGPEFLIYFQGTGAADDSGLPNDRFFAVRPEGSVSTLKIQRTERGDSAVYLCASSWQGANTGELFFGEGSRLTVL.

This clone was seen ten or more times. V is TRBV7-9 and J is TRBJ2-6; D unresolved. The length of the CDR3 is 15 residues. The germline V and J ends were trimmed by 7 bases and 4 bases, with 14 bases remaining between them. Germline CDR1 SEHNR, CDR2 FQNEAQ (reference sequence). CDR3 sequence: CASTPGGSGANVLTF. The CDR3 DNA reads TGTGCCAGCACCCCGGGTGGGTCCGGGGCCAACGTCCTGACTTTC.

The chain recombines TRBV29-1 with TRBJ1-2, with a tentative D call TRBD1 (6 bases). Per the germline V gene, CDR1 is SQVTM and CDR2 is ANQGSEA. This CDR3 spans 14 amino acids. V lost 1 base and J lost 10, with 19 bases in between. The CDR3 coding sequence is TGCAGCGTTGAAGGGGACACGGGCCGCTACGCCTACACCTTC. Encoded protein: CSVEGDTGRYAYTF.

V usage is TRBV30 and J usage is TRBJ2-5; D call uncertain. V shed 3 bases and J shed 5 bases, with 4 bases lying between them. Germline V gives CDR1 GTSNPN, CDR2 SVGIG (reference sequence). This CDR3 comprises 10 residues. Here the CDR3 DNA reads TGTGCCTGGAGCTATGAGACCCAGTACTTC. Amino acid sequence: CAWSYETQYF.

The CDR3 DNA reads as TGTGCCAGCAGTGAAGAAACAGGGGAGGCGGATACGCAGTATTTT. It specifies CASSEETGEADTQYF. The chain couples TRBV6-1 to TRBJ2-3; D perhaps matches TRBD1 (7 bases). Trimming took off 1 base at V and 6 bases at J, with 14 bases between the two ends. The CDR3 totals 15 residues. Germline lookup yields CDR1 MNHNS and CDR2 SASEGT.

This sequence joins TRBV7-2 and TRBJ2-5, with a possible D match to TRBD2 (5 bases). The CDR3 has 14 amino acids. Germline assignment: CDR1 SGHTA and CDR2 FQGNSA. Deletions cut 5 bases from V and 1 base from J, with 11 bases between. CDR3 nucleotides: TGTGCCAGCAGCAATAGCGTGCTCCAAGAGACCCAGTACTTC. Protein: CASSNSVLQETQYF.

The V call is TRBV5-4, the J call TRBJ1-2, with 10 bases identical to TRBD1. The V gene's germline CDR1 is SGHNT and CDR2 YYREEE (reference sequence). There are 14 residues in the CDR3. Losses at the gene ends were 8 bases for V and 13 bases for J; bases not matched to a gene: 17. The CDR3 sequence: CASRASRDRGPGTF. In DNA, the CDR3 is TGTGCCAGTAGGGCCTCCCGGGACAGGGGTCCGGGCACCTTC.

The chain employs TRBV10-2 and TRBJ2-7; D is possibly TRBD2 (6 bases). The length of the CDR3 is 16 residues. CDR1 is WSHSY and CDR2 is SAAADI in the germline V gene. Trimming shortened V by 2 bases and J by 7 bases, and 21 bases separated the two germline ends. The CDR3 bases are TGCGCCAGCAGTGAGGAATTGGGGCCGGGCGCGGGAGAGCAGTACTTC. This gives the protein CASSEELGPGAGEQYF.

The chain combines TRBV19 with TRBJ1-4; the match to TRBD1 covers 9 bases. V trimming: 4 bases; J trimming: 8 bases; junction bases outside the gene matches: 8. The germline V gene encodes CDR1 LNHDA and CDR2 SQIVND (reference sequence). This CDR3 contains 15 residues. Here the CDR3 DNA reads TGTGCCAGTAGTAACTCCGGGACAGGGTTAGAAAAACTGTTTTTT. Its translation is CASSNSGTGLEKLFF.